The 27 T cell receptor beta chains presented below share a single source sample, sequenced in a study of beta chain features in type 1 diabetes. These receptors' targets are unknown. Broader study findings: Significant though moderate, a shortening of TCRB CDR3s appeared in all four CD4+ subsets of Type 1 diabetes patients.

Reverse transcription of all isolated RNA meant that expressed TCRB transcripts were sequenced. Some clones are missing from TCRdb's copy, which holds only in-frame ones; the method was immunoSEQ multiplex PCR. The sample consists of approximately 250,000 clones, approximately 11% of them appearing once. What was sequenced was naive CD4+ T cells from blood. These receptors were obtained from a man aged 25-45 years with type 1 diabetes.

In DNA, the CDR3 is TGTGCCAGCAGCTTAAGGACAAATTCACCCCTCCACTTT. Its translation: CASSLRTNSPLHF. The chain has TRBV7-9 and TRBJ1-6, with a possible D match to TRBD1 (5 bases). Trimming took 2 bases from V and 7 from J, leaving 6 bases between them. Germline CDR1 SEHNR, CDR2 FQNEAQ (reference sequence). This CDR3 region has 13 residues.

This clone was detected only a few times. The chain recombines TRBV29-1 with TRBJ2-5, with TRBD1 identical over 8 bases. V dropped 0 bases and J dropped 4; count of bases not matched to a gene: 10. This CDR3 spans 16 amino acids. The germline V gene has CDR1 SQVTM and CDR2 ANQGSEA. The CDR3 loop reads CSVEDLKGRGRETQYF. The DNA for the CDR3 is TGCAGCGTTGAAGATCTTAAGGGCAGGGGGCGAGAGACCCAGTACTTC.

The chain combines TRBV7-2 with TRBJ2-2; 7 positions match TRBD1. The germline gives CDR1 SGHTA, CDR2 FQGNSA. Trimming cost V 8 bases and J 2 bases; bases outside gene matches: 11. The CDR3 is made up of 16 amino acids. CDR3: CASPSAGGSNTGELFF. In DNA, the CDR3 is TGTGCCAGCCCATCCGCAGGGGGATCAAACACCGGGGAGCTGTTTTTT. The full variable domain, its missing parts supplied by reference TRBV7-2 and TRBJ2-2, is GAGVSQSPSNKVTEKGKDVELRCDPISGHTALYWYRQSLGQGLEFLIYFQGNSAPDKSGLPSDRFSAERTGGSVSTLTIQRTQQEDSAVYLCASPSAGGSNTGELFFGEGSRLTVL.

The chain couples TRBV4-2 to TRBJ2-5; tentative D call: TRBD2 (5 bases). Trimming stripped 4 bases from V and 4 bases from J, with 13 bases between. CDR1 is LGHNA and CDR2 is YNFKEQ in the germline V gene. This CDR3 has 14 amino acids. The CDR3 sequence is CASSPGDYAETQYF. The CDR3 nucleotides read TGTGCCAGCAGCCCCGGAGACTACGCAGAGACCCAGTACTTC.

A few counts support this clone. V usage is TRBV2 and J usage is TRBJ1-1; D is perhaps TRBD1 (5 bases). CDR1 is SNHLY and CDR2 is FYNNEI in the germline V gene. V was trimmed by 4 bases and J by 5 bases, leaving 11 bases between them. The CDR3 runs 13 residues. CDR3: CASSGSGGTEAFF. The CDR3, as DNA: TGTGCCAGCAGTGGGTCCGGGGGTACTGAAGCTTTCTTT.

This clone was detected a few times. The chain joins TRBV18 to TRBJ2-4; 8 bases agree with TRBD2. This CDR3 contains 14 residues. The V and J ends lost 3 bases and 4 bases, in that order; junction bases with no gene match: 2. Germline assignment: CDR1 KGHSH and CDR2 LQKENI. The CDR3 region is CASSPPGGKNIQYF. In DNA form, the CDR3 reads TGTGCCAGCTCACCGCCGGGGGGGAAAAACATTCAGTACTTC.

The gene calls are TRBV7-9 and TRBJ2-7; 9 bases are shared with TRBD1. Germline values: CDR1 SEHNR, CDR2 FQNEAQ (reference sequence). The CDR3 is 15 amino acids. J lost 4 bases, V lost 4 bases, and 8 bases had no gene match. As DNA, the CDR3 is TGTGCCAGCAGCTGGTGGACAGGGGCAGAGTACGAGCAGTACTTC. Protein product: CASSWWTGAEYEQYF.

The V and J genes are TRBV9 and TRBJ1-2, with TRBD1 identical over 8 bases. Germline lookup yields CDR1 SGDLS and CDR2 YYNGEE. V trimming: 3 bases; J trimming: 4 bases; junction bases outside the gene matches: 5. The CDR3 runs 14 residues. CDR3 DNA sequence: TGTGCCAGCAGCGCCGGACAGGGCGCCTATGGCTACACCTTC. It translates to CASSAGQGAYGYTF.

J is TRBJ1-4 and V is TRBV5-6; TRBD1 is a possible D gene (5 bases). The V end lost 2 bases, the J end lost 0 bases, and 11 bases lay between the germline ends. Germline CDR1 reads SGHDT; CDR2 reads YYEEEE. The CDR3 sequence is 16 residues long. This CDR3 reads CASSLPRDSTNEKLFF. The CDR3 region has the DNA TGTGCCAGCAGCTTACCCCGGGACTCAACTAATGAAAAACTGTTTTTT.

This chain uses TRBV10-3 with TRBJ1-1; 11 bases are shared with TRBD1. Germline CDR1 and CDR2: ENHRY and SYGVKD. V lost 5 bases to trimming and J lost 2 bases; unmatched junction nucleotides: 10. There are 17 residues in the CDR3. The CDR3 spells CAISRTGTGGTNTEAFF. DNA for the CDR3: TGTGCCATCAGTAGAACCGGGACAGGGGGAACCAACACTGAAGCTTTCTTT.

This clone was detected a few times. The rearrangement links TRBV6-6 to TRBJ1-2; TRBD1 agrees at 9 bases. This CDR3 contains 14 residues. The ends lost 6 bases at V and 7 bases at J; junction bases unmatched: 9. Germline loops: CDR1 MNHNY, CDR2 SVGAGI (reference sequence). CDR3 in DNA: TGTGCCAGCAGCTCGGGACAGGGCATACCTGGCTACACCTTC. Translating gives CASSSGQGIPGYTF.

The V gene is TRBV27, the J gene TRBJ1-1; perhaps TRBD1 as D (6 bases). This CDR3 is 15 amino acids long. Trimming pared 4 bases from V and 5 bases from J, leaving 17 bases between. CDR1 is MNHEY and CDR2 is SMNVEV in the germline V gene (reference sequence). CDR3 sequence (DNA): TGTGCCAGCAGTTCTACCCCCGGACAGACGACTGAAGCTTTCTTT. Translated, it gives CASSSTPGQTTEAFF.

This clone was seen a handful of times. The genes are TRBV2 and TRBJ2-7, with D tentatively TRBD1 (6 bases). This CDR3 region has 12 residues. Deletions cut 7 bases from V and 6 bases from J, with 13 bases between. The germline gives CDR1 SNHLY, CDR2 FYNNEI. CDR3 coding DNA: TGTGCCAGCACCAGGACAGAGGCCGAGCAGTACTTC. Amino acid sequence: CASTRTEAEQYF.

The chain carries TRBV4-1 and TRBJ2-3; no reliable D call. Trimming stripped 0 bases from V and 6 bases from J, with 13 bases between. Germline loops: CDR1 MGHRA, CDR2 YSYEKL. The CDR3 has 15 residues. CDR3 DNA sequence: TGCGCCAGCAGCCAAGATCCGCTCCCAGTGGATACGCAGTATTTT. Its protein is CASSQDPLPVDTQYF.

This clone was counted a few times. The genes are TRBV7-8 and TRBJ2-1, with TRBD2 as a possible D gene (7 bases). The CDR3 has 14 amino acids. The V gene's germline CDR1 is SGHVS and CDR2 FQNEAQ. With 6 bases removed from V and 9 bases from J, the gap between germline ends came to 18 bases. The CDR3 region is CASSPRGAGFEQFF. The CDR3 DNA reads as TGTGCCAGCAGTCCCCGGGGGGCTGGGTTTGAGCAGTTCTTC.

The rearrangement joins TRBV2 to TRBJ1-5; 7 nucleotides agree with TRBD1. Trimming took 8 bases from V and 4 from J; bases not matched to a gene: 8. Germline loops: CDR1 SNHLY, CDR2 FYNNEI. The CDR3 sequence is 14 residues long. As DNA, the CDR3 is TGTGCCAGCGGGCAGACAGGGAAAAATCAGCCCCAGCATTTT. Its protein is CASGQTGKNQPQHF.

This clone was seen only a few times. The chain is built from TRBV7-9 and TRBJ2-3; the match to TRBD1 covers 7 bases. CDR3 length equals 13 residues. Germline CDR1 SEHNR, CDR2 FQNEAQ (reference sequence). V lost 11 bases, J lost 9 bases, and 14 bases stayed unmatched. CDR3 loop: CAGSRDSPITQYF. CDR3 nucleotide sequence: TGTGCCGGATCCCGGGACAGCCCTATCACGCAGTATTTT. The entire variable domain, with the rest obtained from reference TRBV7-9 and TRBJ2-3, is as follows: DTGVSQNPRHKITKRGQNVTFRCDPISEHNRLYWYRQTLGQGPEFLTYFQNEAQLEKSRLLSDRFSAERPKGSFSTLEIQRTEQGDSAMYLCAGSRDSPITQYFGPGTRLTVL.

This chain uses TRBV5-5 with TRBJ2-5; 9 nucleotides match TRBD1. The CDR3 consists of 13 residues. V was pared by 3 bases and J by 5 bases, with 2 bases of the junction left unmatched. Germline V gene sequence: CDR1 SGHKS, CDR2 YYEKEE (reference sequence). The CDR3 is CASSYRGLETQYF. The CDR3 DNA reads TGTGCCAGCAGCTACAGGGGGCTGGAGACCCAGTACTTC.

This rearrangement joins TRBV2 to TRBJ1-5; 7 nucleotides agree with TRBD1. V was pared by 5 bases and J by 6 bases, with 4 bases of the junction left unmatched. This CDR3 region has 13 residues. Germline CDR1 and CDR2: SNHLY and FYNNEI. The CDR3 reads CASSPDRVQPQHF. Here the CDR3 DNA reads TGTGCCAGCAGTCCTGACAGGGTTCAGCCCCAGCATTTT.

This clone has just a few counts. The rearrangement joins TRBV30 to TRBJ1-5; D call uncertain. V was clipped by 7 bases and J by 4 bases, with 17 bases between them. From germline, CDR1 is GTSNPN and CDR2 SVGIG (reference sequence). This CDR3 region has 14 residues. The CDR3 spells CAYSRANPNQPQHF. In DNA form, the CDR3 reads TGTGCCTACAGCCGTGCAAACCCGAATCAGCCCCAGCATTTT.

This clone appeared a few times. The chain couples TRBV10-3 to TRBJ2-5; 7 nucleotides line up with TRBD1. Unmatched junction bases numbered 6, after V lost 4 bases and J lost 1 base. CDR1 is ENHRY, CDR2 SYGVKD, per germline. There are 15 residues in the CDR3. The CDR3 is CAISGSTGPQETQYF. The CDR3 DNA follows: TGTGCCATCAGTGGATCGACAGGGCCCCAAGAGACCCAGTACTTC.

This clone occurred a few times. The J gene is TRBJ2-1, the V gene TRBV5-4; the D gene is possibly TRBD1 (6 bases). Trimming shortened V by 4 bases and J by 9 bases, and 11 bases separated the two germline ends. The CDR3 contains 12 residues. CDR1 and CDR2 (germline): SGHNT, YYREEE (reference sequence). Here the CDR3 DNA reads TGTGCCAGCAGCCTTACAGGGACTGAGCAGTTCTTC. Its protein is CASSLTGTEQFF.

This rearrangement joins TRBV4-1 to TRBJ1-1, with D possibly matching TRBD1 (6 bases). The V end was cut by 6 bases, the J end by 6 bases, with 17 bases between. The CDR3 is 14 residues long. Germline assignment: CDR1 MGHRA and CDR2 YSYEKL. The CDR3 coding sequence is TGCGCCAGCAGACCCGCGGGGGGCTCCGCTGAAGCTTTCTTT. Amino acid sequence: CASRPAGGSAEAFF.

This sequence joins TRBV5-4 and TRBJ1-1; perhaps TRBD1 as D (5 bases). CDR1 and CDR2 from the germline V gene are SGHNT and YYREEE (reference sequence). The V gene lost 6 bases and the J gene lost 5 bases, with 14 bases spanning the gap. CDR3 size: 13 residues. This CDR3 is CASNPQGGTEAFF. In nucleotides, the CDR3 is TGTGCCAGCAATCCCCAGGGAGGGACTGAAGCTTTCTTT.

In this sample, this clone turned up a few times. The chain has TRBV7-2 and TRBJ2-5, with unresolved D. The CDR3 is 13 residues long. The germline V and J ends were trimmed by 5 bases and 2 bases, with 9 bases remaining between them. Germline V gives CDR1 SGHTA, CDR2 FQGNSA. This chain's CDR3 is CASSDTGQETQYF. DNA of the CDR3: TGTGCCAGCAGCGACACCGGACAAGAGACCCAGTACTTC.

This clone has just a few counts. The chain has TRBV7-8 and TRBJ2-7; a weak D match, TRBD1 (5 bases). The CDR3 extends over 13 amino acids. Germline V gene sequence: CDR1 SGHVS, CDR2 FQNEAQ. Trimming removed 6 bases from V and 1 base from J, with 10 bases in between. The CDR3 DNA reads as TGTGCCAGCAGGCCCAGGGTTTCCTACGAGCAGTACTTC. As protein: CASRPRVSYEQYF.

The CDR3 region is CASSHTPGGQLPTDTQYF. For the CDR3, the DNA is TGCGCCAGCAGTCATACCCCGGGCGGACAGCTCCCCACAGATACGCAGTATTTT. J is TRBJ2-3 and V is TRBV23-1; perhaps TRBD1 as D (6 bases). TRBV23-1 is flagged as an ORF with uncertain function. Trimming removed 3 bases at V and 2 bases at J, with 21 bases between. The length of the CDR3 is 18 residues.